This entry is about one T cell receptor (beta chain). Its antigen is currently unknown. Criteria for exclusion of patients were uncontrolled infection, other autoimmune disease, pregnancy or lactation. With 5 bases removed from V and 7 bases from J, the gap between germline ends came to 15 bases. This CDR3 spans 15 amino acids. Per germline, CDR1 SGHTA and CDR2 FQGNSA. This sample was included in a study of T cells in Graves' hyperthyroidism and ophthalmopathy. TCR beta CDR3 regions were amplified from RNA. During a first-round RT-PCR of the TCR CDR3, the HTBI primer set was used. TCRdb reprocessed the multiplex PCR reads via MiXCR and lists one record per CDR3 protein. Altogether 300,000 to 450,000 distinct CDR3 sequences are present, approximately 15% being singletons, with the ten largest covering less than 35%. Broader study findings: Through a model of 13 V-J features, ophthalmopathy was separated from stable hyperthyroidism. In blood, most of the thyroid clonotypes expanded above 0.001 were also present.

The chain is built from TRBV7-2 and TRBJ1-6, with a weak D call TRBD1 (6 bases). The specimen sequenced was blood. The receptor's source is a woman under 40 with Graves' hyperthyroidism. In DNA form, the CDR3 reads TGTGCCAGCAGCCTAATGGGACAAGGGAATTCACCCCTCCACTTT. Its protein is CASSLMGQGNSPLHF.